This section outlines one T cell receptor beta chain sequence together with its context. The antigen remains undetermined. Reverse transcription of extracted RNA yielded cDNA, which provided the sequencing template. TCRdb's table, derived via immunoSEQ multiplex PCR, lists solely in-frame clones and lacks some. The sample lists approximately 200,000 clones, around 60% seen once, with 3.3% in the top ten. These data belong to a study of CD8+ T cells in alopecia areata. Study at large: The drug, oral tofacitinib, was given to treated patients at 5 to 10 mg twice daily. A 6-month off-drug phase came after tofacitinib, which had lasted 6 to 18 months.

Broader study findings: Sequence data from scalp samples additionally include resident alphabeta T cells of normal skin. Alopecia totalis/universalis scalp especially showed more expanded CD8+ clones than normal scalp.

The treatment here: oral pan-JAK inhibitor, 5-10 mg twice daily. V lost 4 bases and J 4 bases, leaving 19 bases between the germline ends. Germline lookup yields CDR1 GTSNPN and CDR2 SVGIG (reference sequence). This CDR3 comprises 15 residues. The V gene is TRBV30, the J gene TRBJ1-2; no reliable D call. The sequence came from a human donor with alopecia areata. The sequenced sample was CD4+ T cells sorted from blood, obtained at week 4, from a patient treated with tofacitinib. CDR3 residues: CAWTLGRIKSYGYTF. The CDR3 nucleotides read TGTGCCTGGACCCTGGGCAGGATAAAGTCCTATGGCTACACCTTC.